The next 7 T cell receptor beta chains were all read from a single sample in a study of cytomegalovirus exposure and HLA in healthy donors. The study ran its PCR with 60 Vbeta and 13 Jbeta primers. Assay: immunoSEQ multiplex PCR; the TCRdb copy retains only in-frame clones and omits some. There are under 85,000 clones in the sample; 78% occur only once, and roughly 1.5% lies in the top ten. Input material: PBMCs. Every receptor here comes from a man between 35 and 55 years old in good health and CMV-seronegative.

In its sample, this clone was seen a few times. This chain links TRBV2 with TRBJ2-1; D perhaps matches TRBD2 (6 bases). The CDR3 spans 14 residues. The V end lost 3 bases, the J end lost 2 bases, and 8 bases lay between the germline ends. The V gene's germline CDR1 is SNHLY and CDR2 FYNNEI. CDR3 in DNA: TGTGCCAGCAGTGAGGTAGCGGCCTACAATGAGCAGTTCTTC. Amino acids: CASSEVAAYNEQFF.

CDR3 protein: CATSRDPQGLYEQYF. The DNA for the CDR3 is TGTGCCACCAGCAGAGATCCGCAGGGTTTGTACGAGCAGTACTTC. J is TRBJ2-7 and V is TRBV15; D is possibly TRBD1 (5 bases). The CDR3 sequence is 15 residues long. The germline CDR1 and CDR2 sequences are LNHNV and YYDKDF (reference sequence). V was shortened by 0 bases and J by 4 bases, with 13 bases between the two germline ends. Complete variable domain (other parts from reference TRBV15 and TRBJ2-7): DAMVIQNPRYQVTQFGKPVTLSCSQTLNHNVMYWYQQKSSQAPKLLFHYYDKDFNNEADTPDNFQSRRPNTSFCFLDIRSPGLGDTAMYLCATSRDPQGLYEQYFGPGTRLTVT.

This chain links TRBV6-1 with TRBJ2-2, with 7 bases that match TRBD2. Trimming removed 8 bases from V and 2 bases from J; junction bases left unmatched: 5. This CDR3 has 14 amino acids. Germline CDR1 is MNHNS and CDR2 is SASEGT. The DNA for the CDR3 is TGTGCCAGCCACCCTAGCGGAAACACCGGGGAGCTGTTTTTT. Its translation is CASHPSGNTGELFF.

The chain links TRBV18 to TRBJ2-3, with 10 positions matching TRBD1. Germline values: CDR1 KGHSH, CDR2 LQKENI. The CDR3 totals 16 residues. With 2 bases clipped from V and 5 bases from J, the junction kept 7 bases outside the gene matches. The CDR3 region is CASSPNGGTGVDTQYF. The DNA of the CDR3 is TGTGCCAGCTCACCAAACGGCGGGACAGGGGTAGATACGCAGTATTTT.

J is TRBJ2-1 and V is TRBV5-4, with D uncertain. The CDR3 has 14 residues. Germline CDR1 reads SGHNT; CDR2 reads YYREEE (reference sequence). Trimming pared 6 bases from V and 0 bases from J, leaving 10 bases between. CDR3 region: CASNVESSYNEQFF. The CDR3, as DNA: TGTGCCAGCAACGTAGAGAGCTCCTACAATGAGCAGTTCTTC.

The rearrangement uses TRBV19 and TRBJ1-5; D may be TRBD1 (6 bases). Germline CDR1 and CDR2: LNHDA and SQIVND (reference sequence). The CDR3 is made up of 13 amino acids. Trimming left V 5 bases short and J 9 bases short, with 14 bases between. The DNA for the CDR3 is TGTGCCAGTAGTCCAAGGACAGAGCTGCCCCAGCATTTT. It encodes CASSPRTELPQHF.

This chain connects TRBV28 to TRBJ1-1; a weak D match, TRBD1 (6 bases). Trimming took 4 bases from V and 4 from J, leaving 16 bases between them. Germline lookup yields CDR1 MDHEN and CDR2 SYDVKM. The CDR3 loop spans 15 amino acids. Here the CDR3 DNA reads TGTGCCAGCAGTTCCCCGGGGGGCTGGCGCACTGAAGCTTTCTTT. This gives the protein CASSSPGGWRTEAFF.